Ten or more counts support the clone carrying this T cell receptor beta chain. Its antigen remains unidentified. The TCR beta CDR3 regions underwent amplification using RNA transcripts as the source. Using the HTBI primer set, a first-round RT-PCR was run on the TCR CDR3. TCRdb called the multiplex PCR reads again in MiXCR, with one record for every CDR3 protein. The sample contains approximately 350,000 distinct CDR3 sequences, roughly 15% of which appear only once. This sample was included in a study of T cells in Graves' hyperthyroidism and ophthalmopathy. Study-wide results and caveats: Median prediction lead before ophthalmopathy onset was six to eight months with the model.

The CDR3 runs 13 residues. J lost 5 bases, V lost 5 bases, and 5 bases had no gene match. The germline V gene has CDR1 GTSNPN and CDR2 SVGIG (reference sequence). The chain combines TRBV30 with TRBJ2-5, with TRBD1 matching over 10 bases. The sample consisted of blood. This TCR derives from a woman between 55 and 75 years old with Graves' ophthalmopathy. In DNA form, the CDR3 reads TGTGCCTGGGACAGGGGGCTTGGGGAGACCCAGTACTTC. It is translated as CAWDRGLGETQYF. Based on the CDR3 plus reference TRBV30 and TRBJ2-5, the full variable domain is SQTIHQWPATLVQPVGSPLSLECTVEGTSNPNLYWYRQAAGRGLQLLFYSVGIGQISSEVPQNLSASRPQDRQFILSSKKLLLSDSGFYLCAWDRGLGETQYFGPGTRLLVL.